This T cell receptor (beta chain) originates from a study of graft-versus-host responses after intestinal transplantation. TCRdb's table, derived via immunoSEQ multiplex PCR, lists solely in-frame clones and lacks some. The sample has 25,000 to 30,000 clones, around 94% seen once. This clone was seen only once. This sample comprised PBMCs, obtained around 30 days after intestinal transplant. This clonotype was sampled from a human patient who received an intestinal transplant, so some T cells may come from the graft donor.

This CDR3 reads CASSFPVTATGELFF. Here the CDR3 DNA reads TGTGCCAGCAGTTTCCCCGTCACCGCGACCGGGGAGCTGTTTTTT. V is TRBV28 and J is TRBJ2-2; D gene unclear. Germline V gene lookup returns CDR1 MDHEN and CDR2 SYDVKM. CDR3 length: 15 residues. The V and J ends lost 3 bases and 5 bases respectively, with 13 bases between them.